Included here is one TCR beta chain sequence, with context. Its target is unknown. This sample stems from a study of T cell responses to AZD1222 COVID-19 vaccine. At the level of the study: The analysis combined second doses at about 4 or about 12 weeks. Study-wide findings and caveats: Close to half of all spike-specific TCRs reportedly target regions of the variants that are unmutated. With two AZD1222 doses given, Spike-specific TCR breadth and depth both rose.

The CDR3 covers 16 residues. Germline V lookup: CDR1 MNHNS, CDR2 SASEGT. V dropped 0 bases and J dropped 11; count of bases not matched to a gene: 12. The repertoire was sequenced with immunoSEQ multiplex PCR; TCRdb's copy has only in-frame clones and lacks some. The table shows 120,000 or so clones, with about 90% occurring only once. This rearrangement joins TRBV6-1 to TRBJ2-3; 9 bases map to TRBD2. This TCR derives from an adult in good health. Sequences were derived from peripheral blood, sampled on day 0 of AZD1222 vaccination. CDR3 region: CASSEAASGDGRGQYF. DNA for the CDR3: TGTGCCAGCAGTGAAGCCGCTAGCGGGGATGGGCGGGGGCAGTATTTT.